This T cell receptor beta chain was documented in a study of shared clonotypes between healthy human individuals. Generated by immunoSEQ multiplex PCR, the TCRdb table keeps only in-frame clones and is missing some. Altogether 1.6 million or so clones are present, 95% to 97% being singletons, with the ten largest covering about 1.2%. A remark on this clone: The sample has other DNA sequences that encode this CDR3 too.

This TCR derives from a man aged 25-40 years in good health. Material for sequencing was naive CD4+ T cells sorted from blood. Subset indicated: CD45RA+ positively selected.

CDR3 residues: CASSLGTGGNQPQHF. The DNA of the CDR3 is TGTGCCAGCAGCTTAGGGACAGGGGGGAATCAGCCCCAGCATTTT. The rearrangement links TRBV7-9 to TRBJ1-5; 10 bases match TRBD1. With 1 base clipped from V and 4 bases from J, the junction kept 1 base outside the gene matches. The CDR3 covers 15 residues. CDR1 and CDR2 (germline): SEHNR, FQNEAQ (reference sequence).